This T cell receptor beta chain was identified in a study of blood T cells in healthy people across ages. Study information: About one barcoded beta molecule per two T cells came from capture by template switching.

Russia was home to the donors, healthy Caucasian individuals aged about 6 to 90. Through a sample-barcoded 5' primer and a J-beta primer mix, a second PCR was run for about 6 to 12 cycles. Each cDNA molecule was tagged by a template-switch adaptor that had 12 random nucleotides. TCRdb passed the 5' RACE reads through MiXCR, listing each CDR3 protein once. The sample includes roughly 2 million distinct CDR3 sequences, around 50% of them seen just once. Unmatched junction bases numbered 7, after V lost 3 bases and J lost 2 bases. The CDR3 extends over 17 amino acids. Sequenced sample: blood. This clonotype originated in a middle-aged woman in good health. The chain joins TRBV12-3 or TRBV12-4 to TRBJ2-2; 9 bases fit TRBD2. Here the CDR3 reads CASSFRRGGRNTGELFF. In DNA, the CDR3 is TGTGCCAGCAGTTTTAGGCGGGGGGGCCGTAACACCGGGGAGCTGTTTTTT.